The sequence of this TCR beta chain was determined in a study of blood T cell repertoires in COVID-19. The CDR3 length is 14 residues. Germline CDR1 is SGHRS and CDR2 is YFSETQ. V dropped 3 bases and J dropped 3; count of bases not matched to a gene: 3. Sequenced by immunoSEQ multiplex PCR; TCRdb stores in-frame clones only, minus some. The sample contains tens of thousands of clones, over 70% of which appear only once. This clonotype originated in a woman aged 70-85 years with acute or convalescent COVID-19. Sequenced sample: peripheral blood. This chain uses TRBV5-1 with TRBJ1-5; TRBD1 aligns across 7 bases. Written as DNA, the CDR3 is TGCGCCAGCAGCTCTACAGGGGACAATCAGCCCCAGCATTTT. Protein sequence: CASSSTGDNQPQHF.